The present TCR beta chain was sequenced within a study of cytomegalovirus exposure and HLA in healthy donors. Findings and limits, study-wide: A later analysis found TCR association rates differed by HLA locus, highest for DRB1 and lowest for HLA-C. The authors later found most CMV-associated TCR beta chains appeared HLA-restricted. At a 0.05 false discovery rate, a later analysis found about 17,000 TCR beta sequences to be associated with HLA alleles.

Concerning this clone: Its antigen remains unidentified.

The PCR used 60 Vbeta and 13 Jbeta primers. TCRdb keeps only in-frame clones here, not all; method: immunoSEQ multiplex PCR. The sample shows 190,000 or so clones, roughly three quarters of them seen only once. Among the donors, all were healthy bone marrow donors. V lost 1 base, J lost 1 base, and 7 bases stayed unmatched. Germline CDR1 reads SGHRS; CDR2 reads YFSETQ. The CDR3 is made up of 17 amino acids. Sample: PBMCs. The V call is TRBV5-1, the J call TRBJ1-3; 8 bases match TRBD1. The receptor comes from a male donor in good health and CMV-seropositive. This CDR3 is CASSLSPDRASGNTIYF. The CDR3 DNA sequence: TGCGCCAGCAGCTTGTCCCCGGACAGGGCTTCTGGAAACACCATATATTTT.